This T cell receptor beta chain originates from a study of blood T cell repertoires in COVID-19. Assay: immunoSEQ multiplex PCR; the TCRdb copy retains only in-frame clones and omits some. The table includes around 300,000 clones, 80% to 90% detected once. Recovered status in Cohort 3 required two negative PCRs, clearance, or symptom resolution. CDR3 size: 17 residues. After removal of 1 base from V and 4 bases from J, the junction contained 6 bases not matched to a gene. CDR1 and CDR2 (germline): MGHRA, YSYEKL. This sequence was found in a woman under 30 who had recovered from COVID-19. The chain uses TRBV4-1 and TRBJ2-3; 12 positions match TRBD2. The sequenced sample consisted of PBMCs or T cells enriched from blood (not recorded which). In nucleotides, the CDR3 is TGCGCCAGCAGCCAAGTACTAGCGGGGGGCTTGGCAGATACGCAGTATTTT. Amino acid sequence: CASSQVLAGGLADTQYF.